This T cell receptor beta chain was captured by sequencing in a study of blood T cell repertoires in COVID-19 (dated by TCRdb to between 2020 and 2021). For context, the study as a whole: The collaborator samples originated in the United States, Italy and Spain and spanned the acute and convalescent phases of COVID-19. The prospective study material was composed of cDNA or gDNA derived from T cells, B-cell-depleted T cells, or PBMCs. Subjects who had been exposed to COVID-19, were actively infected with it, or had recovered from it provided the deeply sampled blood TCRbeta repertoires that made up the dataset. The repertoires were made available in a free public database intended to serve as a resource for research on the immune response to SARS-CoV-2. Samples came from the ongoing ImmuneRACE study (first 160 participants) plus 1,254 subjects from 6 global collaborators. Nearly every sample came with metadata listing a de-identified subject ID, COVID-19 status, age in years and sex. HLA class I and class II types, where available, came from metadata supplied by the sample provider rather than from assay-based typing. The paper's findings and limits, for the study overall: Clinical and demographic metadata were provided uncurated, with the amount varying by source and participant.

CDR1 and CDR2 were assigned from the germline V gene as SQVTM and ANQGSEA. The CDR3 numbers 15 residues from cysteine through phenylalanine. The kept DNA is CDR3 alone, 45 bases in frame from the first base. At the junction V is shortened by 6 bases and J by 6 bases, with 24 bases in between. The immunoSEQ Assay, a bias-controlled multiplex PCR, was used to amplify TCRbeta CDR3 regions from genomic DNA. The original methods were these. The number of nucleated cells in each sample was estimated from the amplification of reference gene primers within the assay. To quantify the absolute abundance of each unique TCRbeta CDR3 rearrangement, sequence reads were collapsed and filtered. For each sample, productive Simpson clonality was calculated as the square root of Simpson's diversity index across productive rearrangements. This is the immuneACCESS table as TCRdb keeps it, with only in-frame sequences that have V and J called. A part of the clones is gone; compared with another copy, unresolved V genes explain less than half, and the rest is unexplained. V and J calls and clone size are copied from that table; D and trimming were computed from the DNA. The sample table holds around 280,000 clones, of which almost 90% were seen once. Roughly 1.6% of the sample is taken by the ten largest.

In the prospective study, participants were about 18 to 100 years old, resided in about 25 geographic areas of the United States, and were enrolled through a virtual design. Cohort assignment in the prospective study relied on participant-reported clinical history from a screening survey and a study questionnaire. Each participant in the prospective study had whole blood, serum and a nasopharyngeal or oropharyngeal swab collected by mobile phlebotomists. Prospective study participants could optionally give additional blood draws and questionnaires over a roughly two-month period. Before DNA extraction, prospective study blood samples were shipped either frozen or at room temperature. As for this clone: The antigen this receptor binds is unknown. No much larger clonotype is one base removed from it; base qualities were not supplied.

Recombination joined TRBV29-1 with TRBJ2-7, and TRBD2 may be the D gene, going by 6 matching bases. This TCR was recovered from a woman under 30 with acute COVID-19. The sequenced sample consisted of PBMCs or T cells enriched from blood (not recorded which). The CDR3 region reads CSVGPAGTGLGEQYF. The nucleotides read TGCAGCGTGGGCCCGGCAGGGACTGGACTCGGCGAGCAGTACTTC.